This entry concerns a single T cell receptor (beta chain). The data were obtained in a study of human T cells and chemical hapten exposure. Unique molecular identifiers were attached to individual cDNA molecules during library preparation. Using its own MiXCR run on the RACE reads, TCRdb lists one record per CDR3 protein. Here the sample spans over 85,000 distinct CDR3 sequences, about 10% being singletons. The time point denotes: healthy volunteer bleed at 2 weeks. From whole blood left unfractionated, total RNA was extracted. Sequenced input: whole blood. The receptor comes from a female donor in good health. Some clones in this sample may be carry-over from other donors' samples.

The CDR3 is CASSSGPFPQHF. The CDR3 DNA reads TGTGCCAGCAGCTCCGGACCCTTCCCCCAGCATTTT. The chain joins TRBV7-9 to TRBJ1-5; D not certain. V lost 4 bases, J lost 10 bases, and 11 bases lay in between. Germline V gene data show CDR1 as SEHNR and CDR2 as FQNEAQ (reference sequence). CDR3 size: 12 residues.